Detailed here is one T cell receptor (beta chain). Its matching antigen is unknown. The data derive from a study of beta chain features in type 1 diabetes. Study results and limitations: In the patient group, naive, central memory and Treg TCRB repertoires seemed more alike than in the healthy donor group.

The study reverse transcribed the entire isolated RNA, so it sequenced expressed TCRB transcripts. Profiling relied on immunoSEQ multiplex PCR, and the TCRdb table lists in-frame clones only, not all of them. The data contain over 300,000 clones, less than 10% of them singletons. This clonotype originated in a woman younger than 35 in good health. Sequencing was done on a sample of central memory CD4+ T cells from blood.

The CDR3 is CASAPGDRNYNEQFF. The CDR3, as DNA: TGTGCCAGCGCCCCCGGGGACAGGAATTACAATGAGCAGTTCTTC. The chain has TRBV5-8 and TRBJ2-1; the match to TRBD1 covers 8 bases. This CDR3 has 15 residues. The junction had 10 bases not matched to a gene; V was cut back by 7 bases and J by 4 bases. Per the germline V gene, CDR1 is SGHTS and CDR2 is YDEGEE.